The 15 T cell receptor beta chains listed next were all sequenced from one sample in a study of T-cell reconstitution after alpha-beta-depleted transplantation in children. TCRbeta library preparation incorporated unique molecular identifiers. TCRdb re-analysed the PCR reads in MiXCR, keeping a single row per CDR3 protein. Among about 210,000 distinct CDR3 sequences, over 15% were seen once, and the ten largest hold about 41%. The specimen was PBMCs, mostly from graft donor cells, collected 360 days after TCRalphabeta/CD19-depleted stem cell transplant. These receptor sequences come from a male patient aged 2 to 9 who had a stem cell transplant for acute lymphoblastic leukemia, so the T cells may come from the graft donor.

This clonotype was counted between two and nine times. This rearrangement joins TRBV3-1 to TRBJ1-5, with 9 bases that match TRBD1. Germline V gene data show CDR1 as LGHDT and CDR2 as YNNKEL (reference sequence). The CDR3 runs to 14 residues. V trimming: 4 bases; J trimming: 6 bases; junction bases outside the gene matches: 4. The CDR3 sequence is CASSPGQGVQPQHF. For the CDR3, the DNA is TGTGCCAGCAGCCCGGGACAGGGAGTTCAGCCCCAGCATTTT. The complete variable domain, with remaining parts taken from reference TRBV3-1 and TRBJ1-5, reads DTAVSQTPKYLVTQMGNDKSIKCEQNLGHDTMYWYKQDSKKFLKIMFSYNNKELIINETVPNRFSPKSPDKAHLNLHINSLELGDSAVYFCASSPGQGVQPQHFGDGTRLSIL.

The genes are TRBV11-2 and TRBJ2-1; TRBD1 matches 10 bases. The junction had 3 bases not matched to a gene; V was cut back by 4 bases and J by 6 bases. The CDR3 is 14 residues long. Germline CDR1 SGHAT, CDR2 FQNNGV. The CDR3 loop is CASSSWTGGNEQFF. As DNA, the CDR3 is TGTGCCAGCAGCTCATGGACAGGGGGCAATGAGCAGTTCTTC.

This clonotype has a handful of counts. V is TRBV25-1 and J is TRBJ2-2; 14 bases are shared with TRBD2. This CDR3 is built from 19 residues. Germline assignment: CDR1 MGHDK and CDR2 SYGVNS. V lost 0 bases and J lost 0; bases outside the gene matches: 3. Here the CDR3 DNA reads TGTGCCAGCAGTGAATACCCGGGACTAGCGGGGGCGAACACCGGGGAGCTGTTTTTT. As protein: CASSEYPGLAGANTGELFF.

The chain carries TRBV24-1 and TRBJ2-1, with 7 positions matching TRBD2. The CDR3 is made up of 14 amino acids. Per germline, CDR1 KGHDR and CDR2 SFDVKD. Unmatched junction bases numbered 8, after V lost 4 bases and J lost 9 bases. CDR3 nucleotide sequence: TGTGCCACCAGTGACACAAGGGGACTACGTGAGCAGTTCTTC. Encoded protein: CATSDTRGLREQFF.

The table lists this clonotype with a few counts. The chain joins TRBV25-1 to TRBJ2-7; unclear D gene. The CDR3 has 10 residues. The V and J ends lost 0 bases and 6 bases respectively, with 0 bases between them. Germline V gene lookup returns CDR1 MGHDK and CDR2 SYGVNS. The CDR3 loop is CASSEYEQYF. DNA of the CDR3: TGTGCCAGCAGTGAATACGAGCAGTACTTC.

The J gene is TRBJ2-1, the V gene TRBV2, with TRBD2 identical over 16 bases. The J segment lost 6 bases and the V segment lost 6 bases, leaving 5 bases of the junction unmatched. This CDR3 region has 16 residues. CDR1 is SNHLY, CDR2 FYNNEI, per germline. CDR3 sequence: CASRVGTSGGGNEQFF. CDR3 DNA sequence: TGTGCCAGCAGAGTAGGGACTAGCGGGGGGGGCAATGAGCAGTTCTTC.

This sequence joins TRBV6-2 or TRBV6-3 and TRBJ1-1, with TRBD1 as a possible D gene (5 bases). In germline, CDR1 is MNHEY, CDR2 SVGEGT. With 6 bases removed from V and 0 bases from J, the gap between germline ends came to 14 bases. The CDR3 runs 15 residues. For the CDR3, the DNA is TGTGCCAGCAGCGACGTGAACAGGATGAACACTGAAGCTTTCTTT. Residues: CASSDVNRMNTEAFF.

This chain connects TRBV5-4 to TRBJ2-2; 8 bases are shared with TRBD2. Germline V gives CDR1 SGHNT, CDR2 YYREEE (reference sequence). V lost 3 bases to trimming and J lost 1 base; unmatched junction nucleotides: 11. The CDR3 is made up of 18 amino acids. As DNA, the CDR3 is TGTGCCAGCAGCTCCCCCATGGGCGGGGGGCTGAACACCGGGGAGCTGTTTTTT. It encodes CASSSPMGGGLNTGELFF. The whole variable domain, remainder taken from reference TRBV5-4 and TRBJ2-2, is ETGVTQSPTHLIKTRGQQVTLRCSSQSGHNTVSWYQQALGQGPQFIFQYYREEENGRGNFPPRFSGLQFPNYSSELNVNALELDDSALYLCASSSPMGGGLNTGELFFGEGSRLTVL.

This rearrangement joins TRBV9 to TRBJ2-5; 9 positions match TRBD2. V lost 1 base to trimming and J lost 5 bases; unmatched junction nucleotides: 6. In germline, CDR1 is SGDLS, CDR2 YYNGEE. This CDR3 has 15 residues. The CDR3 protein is CASSVRAGGLETQYF. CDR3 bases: TGTGCCAGCAGCGTAAGGGCGGGGGGGCTTGAGACCCAGTACTTC. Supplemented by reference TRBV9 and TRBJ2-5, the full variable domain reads DSGVTQTPKHLITATGQRVTLRCSPRSGDLSVYWYQQSLDQGLQFLIQYYNGEERAKGNILERFSAQQFPDLHSELNLSSLELGDSALYFCASSVRAGGLETQYFGPGTRLLVL.

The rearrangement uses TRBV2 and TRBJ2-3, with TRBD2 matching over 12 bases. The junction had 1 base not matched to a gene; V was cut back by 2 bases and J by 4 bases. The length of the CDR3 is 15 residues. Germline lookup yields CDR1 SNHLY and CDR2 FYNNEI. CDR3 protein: CASSELAGGPDTQYF. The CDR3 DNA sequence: TGTGCCAGCAGTGAACTAGCGGGGGGGCCAGATACGCAGTATTTT.

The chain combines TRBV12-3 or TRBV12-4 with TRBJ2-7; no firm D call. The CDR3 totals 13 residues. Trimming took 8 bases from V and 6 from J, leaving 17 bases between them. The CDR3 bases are TGTGCCAGCTCTCTGAGTCGAAAAGCCGAGCAGTACTTC. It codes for CASSLSRKAEQYF.

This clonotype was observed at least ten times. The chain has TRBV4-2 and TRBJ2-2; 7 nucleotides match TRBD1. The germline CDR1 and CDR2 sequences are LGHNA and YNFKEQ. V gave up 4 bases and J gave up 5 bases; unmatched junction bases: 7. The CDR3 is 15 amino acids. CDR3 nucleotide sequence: TGTGCCAGCAGCCCGAGGACAGGTCCGACCGGGGAGCTGTTTTTT. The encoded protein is CASSPRTGPTGELFF.

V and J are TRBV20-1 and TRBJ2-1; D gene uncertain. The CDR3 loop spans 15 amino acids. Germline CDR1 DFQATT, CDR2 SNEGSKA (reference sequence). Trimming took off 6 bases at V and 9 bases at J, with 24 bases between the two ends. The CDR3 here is CSAQKSDTRGREQFF. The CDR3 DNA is TGCAGTGCCCAGAAAAGTGACACCCGCGGTCGTGAGCAGTTCTTC.

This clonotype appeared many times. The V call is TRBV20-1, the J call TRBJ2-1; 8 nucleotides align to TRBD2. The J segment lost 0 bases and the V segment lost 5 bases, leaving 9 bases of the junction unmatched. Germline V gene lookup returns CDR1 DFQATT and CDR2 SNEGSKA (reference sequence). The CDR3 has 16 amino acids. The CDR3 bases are TGCAGTGCTCTACGAGCGGGAGTTGGCTCCTACAATGAGCAGTTCTTC. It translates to CSALRAGVGSYNEQFF.

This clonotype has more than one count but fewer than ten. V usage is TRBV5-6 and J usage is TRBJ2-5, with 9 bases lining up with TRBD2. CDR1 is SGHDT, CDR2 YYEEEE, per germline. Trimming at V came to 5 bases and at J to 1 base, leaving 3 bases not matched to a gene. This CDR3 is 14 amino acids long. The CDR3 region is CASRERGVQETQYF. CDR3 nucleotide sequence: TGTGCCAGCAGAGAGCGGGGGGTCCAAGAGACCCAGTACTTC.